The 4 T cell receptor beta chains reported below all come from one sample, sequenced in a study of shared clonotypes between healthy human individuals (dated by TCRdb to 2020 to 2021). Libraries were prepared through the immunoSEQ multiplex PCR assay. Held by TCRdb, this immuneACCESS table contains in-frame sequences only and omits some clones. Under half of the omission traces to an unresolved V gene where checked; the cause of the rest is unknown. This sample has 2 million to 2.5 million clones in its table, and just over 90% of those were observed once. The top ten clonotypes cover around 0.4% of the sample. Sequenced material: naive CD4+ T cells from PBMCs. The cell subset or site label of this sample denotes: CD45RA+ positively selected. These receptors came from a man aged 18 to 29 in good health. Some clones in this sample may be carry-over from other donors' samples.

The chain links TRBV5-1 to TRBJ2-1, with D possibly matching TRBD2 (5 bases). From germline, CDR1 is SGHRS and CDR2 YFSETQ. The CDR3 extends over 13 amino acids. Trimming pared 3 bases from V and 9 bases from J, leaving 13 bases between. The CDR3 loop is CASSSDGEGEQFF. CDR3 nucleotide sequence: TGCGCCAGCAGCTCGGATGGTGAGGGTGAGCAGTTCTTC.

The CDR3 spells CASRVLAGGSSYEQYF. DNA of the CDR3: TGTGCCAGCAGGGTCCTAGCGGGAGGGAGCAGTTACGAGCAGTACTTC. This chain joins TRBV27 and TRBJ2-7; 12 positions agree with TRBD2. The CDR3 covers 16 residues. Germline V gene lookup returns CDR1 MNHEY and CDR2 SMNVEV (reference sequence). Germline trimming cut 6 bases from V and 4 bases from J; bases unmatched to any gene: 10.

As regards this clone: Other DNA sequences of this sample code for an identical CDR3. The chain uses TRBV27 and TRBJ1-2; TRBD1 matches at 7 bases. V was clipped by 2 bases and J by 8 bases; unmatched bases: 5. This CDR3 contains 13 residues. Germline V gene lookup returns CDR1 MNHEY and CDR2 SMNVEV (reference sequence). CDR3 amino acids: CASSLSRGGGYTF. Written as DNA, the CDR3 is TGTGCCAGCAGTTTAAGTCGAGGGGGCGGCTACACCTTC.

The chain is built from TRBV9 and TRBJ2-1, with 9 bases aligning to TRBD2. The CDR3 has 14 amino acids. V lost 3 bases and J lost 5; bases outside the gene matches: 3. From germline, CDR1 is SGDLS and CDR2 YYNGEE. The CDR3 reads CASSASGTHNEQFF. The CDR3 DNA is TGTGCCAGCAGCGCTAGCGGGACCCACAATGAGCAGTTCTTC.